This T cell receptor (beta chain) was found in a study of blood T cell repertoires in COVID-19. Across the study: Samples representing acute and convalescent COVID-19 were sourced from the United States, Italy and Spain. T cells, B-cell-depleted T cells, or PBMCs supplied cDNA or gDNA.

In the study's own analysis: Using reference gene primer amplification, nucleated cell counts were estimated. TCRdb keeps only in-frame clones here, not all; method: immunoSEQ multiplex PCR. That table gives V, J and clone size, and the DNA gave D and trimming. The sample shows more than 300,000 clones, more than 70% of them seen only once. In the case of this clone: The sample contains more than one DNA sequence encoding this CDR3.

Trimming removed 0 bases from V and 2 bases from J, with 5 bases in between. Germline V gene data show CDR1 as GTSNPN and CDR2 as SVGIG (reference sequence). This CDR3 has 13 residues. The clonotype originates from a woman aged 45-65 years with acute or convalescent COVID-19. J is TRBJ1-5 and V is TRBV30; the D gene is possibly TRBD1 (5 bases). Source material: peripheral blood. CDR3 protein: CAWSVQGNQPQHF. The CDR3 bases are TGTGCCTGGAGTGTACAGGGCAATCAGCCCCAGCATTTT.